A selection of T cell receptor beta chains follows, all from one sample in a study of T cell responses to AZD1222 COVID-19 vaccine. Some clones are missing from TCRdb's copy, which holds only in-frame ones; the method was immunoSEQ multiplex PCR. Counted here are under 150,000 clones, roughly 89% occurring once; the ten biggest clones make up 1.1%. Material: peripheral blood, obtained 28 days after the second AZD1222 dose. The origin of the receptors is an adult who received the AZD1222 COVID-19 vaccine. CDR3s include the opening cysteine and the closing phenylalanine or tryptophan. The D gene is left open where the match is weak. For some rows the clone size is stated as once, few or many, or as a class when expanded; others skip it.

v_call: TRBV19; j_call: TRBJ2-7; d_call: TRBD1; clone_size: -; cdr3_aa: CASSRDRASYEQYF; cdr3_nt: TGTGCCAGTAGTAGGGACAGGGCTTCCTACGAGCAGTACTTC
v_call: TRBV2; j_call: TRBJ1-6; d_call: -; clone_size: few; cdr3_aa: CASRVGSYNSPLHF; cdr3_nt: TGTGCCAGCAGGGTCGGCTCCTATAATTCACCCCTCCACTTT
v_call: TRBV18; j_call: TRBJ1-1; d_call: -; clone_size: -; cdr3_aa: CASSPFGQSGGGNTEAFF; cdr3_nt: TGTGCCAGCTCACCCTTTGGACAGTCCGGAGGGGGGAACACTGAAGCTTTCTTT
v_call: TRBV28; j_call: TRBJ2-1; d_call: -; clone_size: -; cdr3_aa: CASRTGAPRNEQFF; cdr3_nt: TGTGCCAGCAGAACCGGGGCCCCTCGCAATGAGCAGTTCTTC
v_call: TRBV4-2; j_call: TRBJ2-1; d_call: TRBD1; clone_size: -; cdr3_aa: CASSQDGQGRDNEQFF; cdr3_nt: TGTGCCAGCAGCCAAGATGGACAGGGGCGCGACAATGAGCAGTTCTTC
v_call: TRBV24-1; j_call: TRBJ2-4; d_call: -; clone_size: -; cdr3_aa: CATSDFAGNIQYF; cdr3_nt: TGTGCCACCAGTGATTTTGCAGGAAACATTCAGTACTTC
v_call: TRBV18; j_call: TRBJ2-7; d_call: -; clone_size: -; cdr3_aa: CASSPAGAYEQYF; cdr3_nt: TGTGCCAGCTCACCGGCAGGGGCCTACGAGCAGTACTTC
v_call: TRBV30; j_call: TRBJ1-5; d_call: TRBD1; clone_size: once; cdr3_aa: CAWRVTGGNQPQHF; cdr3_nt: TGTGCCTGGAGGGTCACAGGGGGCAATCAGCCCCAGCATTTT
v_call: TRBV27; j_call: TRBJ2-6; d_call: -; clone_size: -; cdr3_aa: CASSFTPPMFLSSGANVLTF; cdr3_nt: TGTGCCAGCAGTTTTACCCCCCCAATGTTCTTGAGCTCTGGGGCCAACGTCCTGACTTTC
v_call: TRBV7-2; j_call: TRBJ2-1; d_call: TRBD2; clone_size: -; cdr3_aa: CASSKLAGWGNEQFF; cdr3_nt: TGTGCCAGCAGCAAACTAGCGGGGTGGGGGAATGAGCAGTTCTTC
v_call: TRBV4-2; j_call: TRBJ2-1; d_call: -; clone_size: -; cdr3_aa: CASSQVASDSYNEQFF; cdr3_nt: TGTGCCAGCAGCCAAGTTGCATCTGACTCCTACAATGAGCAGTTCTTC
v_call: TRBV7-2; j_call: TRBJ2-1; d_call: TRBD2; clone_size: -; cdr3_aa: CASSLGPTSGGYEQFF; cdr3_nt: TGTGCCAGCAGCTTAGGTCCGACTAGCGGGGGCTATGAGCAGTTCTTC
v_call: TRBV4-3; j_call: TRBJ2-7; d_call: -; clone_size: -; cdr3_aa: CASSPGPGSLYEQYF; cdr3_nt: TGCGCCAGCAGCCCTGGTCCGGGATCCCTCTACGAGCAGTACTTC
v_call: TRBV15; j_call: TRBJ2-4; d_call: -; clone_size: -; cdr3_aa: CATSRDKQAEVQYF; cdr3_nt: TGTGCCACCAGCAGAGATAAACAGGCAGAGGTTCAGTACTTC
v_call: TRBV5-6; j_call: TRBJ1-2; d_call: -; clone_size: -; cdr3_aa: CASSVGGRGGYTF; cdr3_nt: TGTGCCAGCAGCGTGGGAGGCAGGGGTGGCTACACCTTC
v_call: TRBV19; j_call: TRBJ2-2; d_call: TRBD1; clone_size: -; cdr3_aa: CASSMTGGGELFF; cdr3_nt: TGTGCCAGTAGTATGACAGGGGGTGGGGAGCTGTTTTTT
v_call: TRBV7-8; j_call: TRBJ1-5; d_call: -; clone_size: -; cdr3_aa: CASSLGFPGDPAGNQPQHF; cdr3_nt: TGTGCCAGCAGCTTAGGGTTCCCAGGGGACCCAGCTGGCAATCAGCCCCAGCATTTT
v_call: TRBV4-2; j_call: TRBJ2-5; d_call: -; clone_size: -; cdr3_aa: CASSQVAAQETQYF; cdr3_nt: TGTGCCAGCAGCCAAGTCGCGGCTCAAGAGACCCAGTACTTC
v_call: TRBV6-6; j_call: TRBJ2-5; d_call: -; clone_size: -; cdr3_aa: CASSYTRYQETQYF; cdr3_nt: TGTGCCAGCAGTTATACACGGTACCAAGAGACCCAGTACTTC
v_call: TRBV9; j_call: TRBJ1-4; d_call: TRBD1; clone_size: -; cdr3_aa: CASSALDRGSEKLFF; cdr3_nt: TGTGCCAGCAGTGCCCTGGACAGGGGTAGTGAAAAACTGTTTTTT
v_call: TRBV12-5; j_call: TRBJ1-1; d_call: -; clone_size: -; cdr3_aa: CASGPARVTEAFF; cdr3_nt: TGTGCTAGTGGCCCGGCCCGGGTCACTGAAGCTTTCTTT
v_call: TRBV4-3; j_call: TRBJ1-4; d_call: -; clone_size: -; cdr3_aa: CASSPSGGARVEKLFF; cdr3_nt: TGCGCCAGCAGCCCTTCCGGGGGGGCGCGGGTTGAAAAACTGTTTTTT
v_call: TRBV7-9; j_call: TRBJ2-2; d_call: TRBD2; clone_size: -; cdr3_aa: CASSRGLKNTGELFF; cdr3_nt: TGTGCCAGCAGCCGGGGACTAAAGAACACCGGGGAGCTGTTTTTT
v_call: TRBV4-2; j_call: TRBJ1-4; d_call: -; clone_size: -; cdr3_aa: CASSQDRGEKLFF; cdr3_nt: TGTGCCAGCAGCCAAGACAGGGGTGAAAAACTGTTTTTT
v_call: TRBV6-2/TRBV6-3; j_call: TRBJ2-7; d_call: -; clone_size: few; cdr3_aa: CASIPLLGSYEQYF; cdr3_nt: TGTGCCAGCATCCCACTTCTTGGGTCCTACGAGCAGTACTTC
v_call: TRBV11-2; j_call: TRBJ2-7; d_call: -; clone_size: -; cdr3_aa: CASSRGDEQYF; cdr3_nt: TGTGCCAGCAGCCGAGGGGACGAGCAGTACTTC
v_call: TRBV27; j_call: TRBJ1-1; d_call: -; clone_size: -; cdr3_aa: CASSGGRTEAFF; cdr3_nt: TGTGCCAGCAGTGGGGGGAGGACTGAAGCTTTCTTT
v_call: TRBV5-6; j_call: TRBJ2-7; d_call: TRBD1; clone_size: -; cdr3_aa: CASSGQEVSYEQYF; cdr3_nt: TGTGCCAGCAGCGGACAGGAGGTCTCCTACGAGCAGTACTTC
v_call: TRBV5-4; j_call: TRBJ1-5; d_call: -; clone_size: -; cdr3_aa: CASSLEQNQPQHF; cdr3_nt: TGTGCCAGCAGCTTGGAACAGAATCAGCCCCAGCATTTT
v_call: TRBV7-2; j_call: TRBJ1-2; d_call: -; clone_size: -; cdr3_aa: CASSPNRANYGYTF; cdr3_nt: TGTGCCAGCAGCCCCAACAGGGCTAACTATGGCTACACCTTC
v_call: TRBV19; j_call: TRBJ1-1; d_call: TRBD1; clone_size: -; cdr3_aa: CASSPGQGGTEAFF; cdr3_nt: TGTGCCAGTAGCCCGGGACAGGGAGGCACTGAAGCTTTCTTT
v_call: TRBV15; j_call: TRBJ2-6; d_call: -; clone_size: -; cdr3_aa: CATSRGVTRANVLTF; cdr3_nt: TGTGCCACCAGCAGAGGAGTAACTCGGGCCAACGTCCTGACTTTC
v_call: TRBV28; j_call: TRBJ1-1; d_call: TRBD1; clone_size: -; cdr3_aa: CASSTWTGGNTEAFF; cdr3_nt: TGTGCCAGCAGTACCTGGACAGGGGGGAACACTGAAGCTTTCTTT
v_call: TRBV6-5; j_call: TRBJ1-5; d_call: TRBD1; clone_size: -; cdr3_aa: CASRPTGELQPQHF; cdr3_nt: TGTGCCAGCAGACCTACAGGGGAACTTCAGCCCCAGCATTTT
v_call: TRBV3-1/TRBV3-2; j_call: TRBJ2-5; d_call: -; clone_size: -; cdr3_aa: CASIPHSTRLFSRRLVEETQYF; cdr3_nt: TGTGCCAGCATCCCACACTCGACTAGGCTTTTCTCCAGGCGGCTTGTGGAAGAGACCCAGTACTTC
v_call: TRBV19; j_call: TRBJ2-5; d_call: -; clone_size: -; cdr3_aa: CASSIGGARRETQYF; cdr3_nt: TGTGCCAGTAGTATCGGCGGGGCAAGGAGGGAGACCCAGTACTTC
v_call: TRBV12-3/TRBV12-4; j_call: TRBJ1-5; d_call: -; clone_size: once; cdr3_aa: CASSYVGVQPQHF; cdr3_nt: TGTGCCAGCAGTTATGTAGGCGTTCAGCCCCAGCATTTT
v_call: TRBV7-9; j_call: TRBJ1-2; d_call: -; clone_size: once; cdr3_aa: CASSRNFYGYTF; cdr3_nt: TGTGCCAGCAGCAGGAACTTTTATGGCTACACCTTC
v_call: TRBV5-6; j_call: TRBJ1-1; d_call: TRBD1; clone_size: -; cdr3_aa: CASSLDRGLNTEAFF; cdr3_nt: TGTGCCAGCAGCTTGGACAGGGGATTGAACACTGAAGCTTTCTTT
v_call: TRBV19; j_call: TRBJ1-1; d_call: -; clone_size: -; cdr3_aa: CASSMGSKTEAFF; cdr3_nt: TGTGCCAGTAGTATGGGCAGCAAAACTGAAGCTTTCTTT
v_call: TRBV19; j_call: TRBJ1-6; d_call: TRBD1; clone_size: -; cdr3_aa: CASSIGTGNSYNSPLHF; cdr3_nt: TGTGCCAGTAGTATCGGGACAGGGAATTCCTATAATTCACCCCTCCACTTT
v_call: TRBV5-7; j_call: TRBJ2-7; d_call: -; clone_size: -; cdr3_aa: CASSLLEGGAYEQYF; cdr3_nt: TGTGCCAGCAGCTTGTTGGAGGGTGGGGCCTACGAGCAGTACTTC
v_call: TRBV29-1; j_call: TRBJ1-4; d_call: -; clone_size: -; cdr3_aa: CSVAPGVEEKLFF; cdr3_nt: TGCAGCGTCGCCCCAGGGGTGGAGGAAAAACTGTTTTTT
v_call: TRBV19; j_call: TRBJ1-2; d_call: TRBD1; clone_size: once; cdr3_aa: CASTRGVAGGYGYTF; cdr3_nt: TGTGCCAGTACCCGAGGGGTCGCAGGGGGCTATGGCTACACCTTC
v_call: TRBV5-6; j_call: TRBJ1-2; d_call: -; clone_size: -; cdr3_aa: CASSLGSRTYLSRGYGYTF; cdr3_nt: TGTGCCAGCAGCTTGGGAAGTCGGACATACCTGTCCCGGGGCTATGGCTACACCTTC
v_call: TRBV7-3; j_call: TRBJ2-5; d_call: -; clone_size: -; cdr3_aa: CASSLMGSVETQYF; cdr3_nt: TGTGCCAGCAGCTTAATGGGGTCCGTGGAGACCCAGTACTTC
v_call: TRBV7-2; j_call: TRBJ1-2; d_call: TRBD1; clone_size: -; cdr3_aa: CASSPQGSWNYGYTF; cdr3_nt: TGTGCCAGCAGCCCACAGGGGTCGTGGAACTATGGCTACACCTTC
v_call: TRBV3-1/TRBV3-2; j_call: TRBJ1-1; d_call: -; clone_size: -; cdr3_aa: CASSQVDSPEAFF; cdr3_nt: TGTGCCAGCAGCCAAGTCGACAGTCCTGAAGCTTTCTTT
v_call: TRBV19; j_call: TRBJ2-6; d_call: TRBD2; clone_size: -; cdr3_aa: CASSVGTRAPGANVLTF; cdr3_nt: TGTGCCAGTAGTGTAGGGACTAGGGCTCCGGGGGCCAACGTCCTGACTTTC
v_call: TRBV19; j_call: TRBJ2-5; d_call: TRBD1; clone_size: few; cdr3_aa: CASSRRTGVQETQYF; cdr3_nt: TGTGCCAGTAGCCGGCGGACAGGAGTCCAAGAGACCCAGTACTTC
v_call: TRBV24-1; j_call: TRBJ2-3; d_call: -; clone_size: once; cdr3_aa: CATSDTTGPRTDTQYF; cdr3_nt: TGTGCCACCAGTGATACCACAGGACCTCGCACAGATACGCAGTATTTT
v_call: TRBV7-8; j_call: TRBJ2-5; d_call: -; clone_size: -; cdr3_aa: CASSLVGRYQETQYF; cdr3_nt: TGTGCCAGCAGCTTGGTGGGACGATACCAAGAGACCCAGTACTTC
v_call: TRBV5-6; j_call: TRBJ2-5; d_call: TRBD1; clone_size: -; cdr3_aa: CASSFRGTGGETQYF; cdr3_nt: TGTGCCAGCAGCTTTCGAGGGACAGGCGGGGAGACCCAGTACTTC
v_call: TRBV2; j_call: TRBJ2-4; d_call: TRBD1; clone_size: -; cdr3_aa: CASRTGVDIQYF; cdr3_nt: TGTGCCAGCAGGACAGGGGTGGACATTCAGTACTTC